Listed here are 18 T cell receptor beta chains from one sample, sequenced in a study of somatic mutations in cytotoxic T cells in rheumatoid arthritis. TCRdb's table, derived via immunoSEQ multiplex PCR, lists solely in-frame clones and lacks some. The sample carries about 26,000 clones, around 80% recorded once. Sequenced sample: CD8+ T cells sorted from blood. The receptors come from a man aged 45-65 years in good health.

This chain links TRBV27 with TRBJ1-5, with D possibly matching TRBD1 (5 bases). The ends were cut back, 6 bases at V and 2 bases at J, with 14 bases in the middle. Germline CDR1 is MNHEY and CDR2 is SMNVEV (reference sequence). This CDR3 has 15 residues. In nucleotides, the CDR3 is TGTGCCAGCAGCTCGAGGGGCGAAGGCAATCAGCCCCAGCATTTT. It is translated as CASSSRGEGNQPQHF.

DNA of the CDR3: TGTGCCAGCAGTGCCGGACTAGCGGGGAACAATGAGCAGTTCTTC. It encodes CASSAGLAGNNEQFF. J is TRBJ2-1 and V is TRBV27; the match to TRBD2 covers 12 bases. CDR3 size: 15 residues. V lost 5 bases and J lost 5; bases outside the gene matches: 4. Germline-derived CDR1 and CDR2 are MNHEY and SMNVEV (reference sequence).

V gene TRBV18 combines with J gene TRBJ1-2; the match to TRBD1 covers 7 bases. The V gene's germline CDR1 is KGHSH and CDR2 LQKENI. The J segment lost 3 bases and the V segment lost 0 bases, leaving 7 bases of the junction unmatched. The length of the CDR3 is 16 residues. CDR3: CASSPPRDREDYGYTF. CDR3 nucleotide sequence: TGTGCCAGCTCACCACCGAGAGACAGGGAGGACTATGGCTACACCTTC.

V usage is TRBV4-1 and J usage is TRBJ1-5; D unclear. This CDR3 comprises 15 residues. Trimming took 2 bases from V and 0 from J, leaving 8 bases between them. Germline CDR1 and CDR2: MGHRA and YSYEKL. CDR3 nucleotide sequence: TGCGCCAGCAGCCAATCTGTGGGTAGCAATCAGCCCCAGCATTTT. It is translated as CASSQSVGSNQPQHF.

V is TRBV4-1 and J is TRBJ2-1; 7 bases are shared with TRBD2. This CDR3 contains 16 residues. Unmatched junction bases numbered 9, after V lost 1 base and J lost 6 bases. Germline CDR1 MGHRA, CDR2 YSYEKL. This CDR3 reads CASSQAWGGGVNEQFF. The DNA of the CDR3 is TGCGCCAGCAGCCAAGCCTGGGGGGGAGGGGTCAATGAGCAGTTCTTC.

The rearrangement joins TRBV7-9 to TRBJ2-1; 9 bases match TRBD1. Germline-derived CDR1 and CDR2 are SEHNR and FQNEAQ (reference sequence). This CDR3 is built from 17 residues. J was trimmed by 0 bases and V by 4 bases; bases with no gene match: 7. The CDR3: CASSSRQGESSYNEQFF. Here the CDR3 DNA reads TGTGCCAGCAGCTCACGACAGGGGGAGAGCTCCTACAATGAGCAGTTCTTC. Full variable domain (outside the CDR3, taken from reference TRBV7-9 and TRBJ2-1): DTGVSQNPRHKITKRGQNVTFRCDPISEHNRLYWYRQTLGQGPEFLTYFQNEAQLEKSRLLSDRFSAERPKGSFSTLEIQRTEQGDSAMYLCASSSRQGESSYNEQFFGPGTRLTVL.

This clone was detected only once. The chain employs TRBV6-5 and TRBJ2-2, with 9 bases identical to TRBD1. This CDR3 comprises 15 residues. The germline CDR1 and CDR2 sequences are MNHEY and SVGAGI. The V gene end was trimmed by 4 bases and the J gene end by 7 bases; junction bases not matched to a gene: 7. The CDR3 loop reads CASSSGTGLVGELFF. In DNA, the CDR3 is TGTGCCAGCAGTTCTGGGACAGGGTTGGTCGGGGAGCTGTTTTTT.

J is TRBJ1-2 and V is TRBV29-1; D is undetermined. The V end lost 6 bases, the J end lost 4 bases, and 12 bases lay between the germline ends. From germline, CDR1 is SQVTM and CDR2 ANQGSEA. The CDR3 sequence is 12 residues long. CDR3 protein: CSVREEAYGYTF. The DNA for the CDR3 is TGCAGCGTAAGGGAGGAAGCCTATGGCTACACCTTC.

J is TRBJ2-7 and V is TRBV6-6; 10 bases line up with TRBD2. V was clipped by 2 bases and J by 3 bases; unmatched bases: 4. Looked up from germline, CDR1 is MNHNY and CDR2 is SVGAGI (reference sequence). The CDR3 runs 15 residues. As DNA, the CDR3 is TGTGCCAGCAGTTACGGGCTAGCGGGAGACTACGAGCAGTACTTC. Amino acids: CASSYGLAGDYEQYF.

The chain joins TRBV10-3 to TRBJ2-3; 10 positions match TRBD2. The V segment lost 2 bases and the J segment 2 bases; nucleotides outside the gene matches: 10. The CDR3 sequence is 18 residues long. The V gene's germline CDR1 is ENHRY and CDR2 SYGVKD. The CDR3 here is CAISEQIRTSGYTDTQYF. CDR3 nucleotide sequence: TGTGCCATCAGTGAGCAGATCCGGACTAGCGGCTACACAGATACGCAGTATTTT.

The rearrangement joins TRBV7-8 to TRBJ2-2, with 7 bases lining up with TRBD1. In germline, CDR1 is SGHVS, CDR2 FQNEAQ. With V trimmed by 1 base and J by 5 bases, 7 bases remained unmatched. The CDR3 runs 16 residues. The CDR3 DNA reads TGTGCCAGCAGCTTAGTCTGGGCAGGGGGTACCGGGGAGCTGTTTTTT. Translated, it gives CASSLVWAGGTGELFF.

In DNA, the CDR3 is TGTGCCAGCAGCTTAGGGCGGGCAGAAGAGTACTTC. Amino acids: CASSLGRAEEYF. The chain is built from TRBV7-9 and TRBJ2-5; tentative D call: TRBD2 (5 bases). V was clipped by 1 base and J by 12 bases, with 12 bases between them. The CDR3 totals 12 residues. Germline V CDR1 and CDR2: SEHNR, FQNEAQ (reference sequence).

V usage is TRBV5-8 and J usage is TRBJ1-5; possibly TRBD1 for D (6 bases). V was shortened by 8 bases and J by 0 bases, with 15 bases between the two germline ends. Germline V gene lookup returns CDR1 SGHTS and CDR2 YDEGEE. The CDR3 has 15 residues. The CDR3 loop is CASSVGGSSNQPQHF. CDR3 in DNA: TGTGCCAGTAGCGTTGGGGGCTCTAGCAATCAGCCCCAGCATTTT.

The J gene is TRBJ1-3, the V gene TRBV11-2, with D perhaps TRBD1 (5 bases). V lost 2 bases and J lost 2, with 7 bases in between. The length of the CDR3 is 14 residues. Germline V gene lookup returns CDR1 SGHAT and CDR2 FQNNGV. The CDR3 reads CASSLWTTGNTIYF. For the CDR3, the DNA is TGTGCCAGCAGCTTATGGACAACTGGAAACACCATATATTTT.

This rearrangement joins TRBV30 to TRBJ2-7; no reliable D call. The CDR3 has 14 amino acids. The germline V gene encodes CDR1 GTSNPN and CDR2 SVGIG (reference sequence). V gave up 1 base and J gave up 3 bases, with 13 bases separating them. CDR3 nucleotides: TGTGCCTGGAGTGAGGTGGCATCCTACTACGAGCAGTACTTC. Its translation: CAWSEVASYYEQYF.

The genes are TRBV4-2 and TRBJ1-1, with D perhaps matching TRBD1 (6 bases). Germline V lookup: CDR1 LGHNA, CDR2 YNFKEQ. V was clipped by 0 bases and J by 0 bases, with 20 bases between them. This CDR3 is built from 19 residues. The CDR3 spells CASSQEPPLQGFLNTEAFF. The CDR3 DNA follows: TGTGCCAGCAGCCAAGAACCCCCGCTACAGGGCTTTTTGAACACTGAAGCTTTCTTT.

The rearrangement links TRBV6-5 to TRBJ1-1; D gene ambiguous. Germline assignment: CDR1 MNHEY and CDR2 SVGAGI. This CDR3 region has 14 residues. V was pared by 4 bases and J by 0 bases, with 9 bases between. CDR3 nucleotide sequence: TGTGCCAGCAGTTTGGCAGACATGAACACTGAAGCTTTCTTT. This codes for CASSLADMNTEAFF.

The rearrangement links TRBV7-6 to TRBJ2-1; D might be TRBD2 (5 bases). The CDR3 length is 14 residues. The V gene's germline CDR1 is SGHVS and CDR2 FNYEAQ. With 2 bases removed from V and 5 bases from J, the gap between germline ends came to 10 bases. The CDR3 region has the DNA TGTGCCAGCAGCTTAATAAAGGGAGACAATGAGCAGTTCTTC. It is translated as CASSLIKGDNEQFF.